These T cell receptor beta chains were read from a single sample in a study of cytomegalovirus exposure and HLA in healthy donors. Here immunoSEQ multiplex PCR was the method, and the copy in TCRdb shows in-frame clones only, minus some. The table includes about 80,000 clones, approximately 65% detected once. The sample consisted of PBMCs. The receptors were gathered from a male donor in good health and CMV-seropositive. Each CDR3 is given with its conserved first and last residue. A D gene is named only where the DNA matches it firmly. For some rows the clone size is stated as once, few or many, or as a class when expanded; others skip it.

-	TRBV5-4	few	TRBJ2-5	CASSKNRDLKGETQYF	TGTGCCAGCAGCAAAAACAGGGATCTAAAGGGAGAGACCCAGTACTTC
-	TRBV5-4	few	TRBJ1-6	CASSLGSGRIRSPLHF	TGTGCCAGCAGCTTGGGTTCGGGGAGAATTAGGTCACCCCTCCACTTT
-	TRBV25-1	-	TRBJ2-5	CASSEAGSVATQYF	TGTGCCAGCAGTGAAGCGGGTAGCGTAGCGACCCAGTACTTC
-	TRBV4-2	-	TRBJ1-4	CASSQVQGTNEKLFF	TGTGCCAGCAGCCAAGTCCAGGGGACTAATGAAAAACTGTTTTTT
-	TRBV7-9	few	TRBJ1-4	CASSQDSANRKLFF	TGTGCCAGCAGCCAGGACAGTGCTAATCGAAAACTGTTTTTT
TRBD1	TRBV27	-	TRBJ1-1	CASSVTGGTEAFF	TGTGCCAGCAGTGTGACAGGGGGGACTGAAGCTTTCTTT
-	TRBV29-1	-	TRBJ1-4	CSVESGFGSEKLFF	TGCAGCGTTGAGTCAGGGTTCGGGAGTGAAAAACTGTTTTTT
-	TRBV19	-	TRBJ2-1	CASSIVSSYNEQFF	TGTGCCAGTAGTATAGTGAGCTCCTACAATGAGCAGTTCTTC
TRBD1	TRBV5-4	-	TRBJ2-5	CASSYPETGDQETQYF	TGTGCCAGCAGCTACCCGGAGACAGGGGACCAAGAGACCCAGTACTTC
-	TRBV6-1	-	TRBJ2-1	CASMPGGAYNEQFF	TGTGCCAGCATGCCCGGCGGAGCCTACAATGAGCAGTTCTTC